This T cell receptor (beta chain) comes out of a study of blood T cell repertoires in COVID-19. Study-wide context: Researchers got acute and convalescent COVID-19 samples from the United States, Italy and Spain. Sample material is recorded as cDNA or gDNA derived from T cells, B-cell-depleted T cells, or PBMCs.

Assay: immunoSEQ multiplex PCR; the TCRdb copy retains only in-frame clones and omits some. Among 310,000 or so clones listed, roughly 90% were seen once. The CDR3 consists of 15 residues. CDR1 is LNHDA, CDR2 SQIVND, per germline (reference sequence). J lost 6 bases, V lost 3 bases, and 10 bases had no gene match. The TCR originated in a woman aged 45-59 years who had recovered from COVID-19. The sample taken for sequencing was peripheral blood. The chain carries TRBV19 and TRBJ2-7, with TRBD2 identical over 8 bases. This chain's CDR3 is CASSMAPGTSVEQYF. For the CDR3, the DNA is TGTGCCAGTAGTATGGCCCCCGGGACTAGTGTCGAGCAGTACTTC.